One and the same sample provided the 30 T cell receptor beta chains below, sequenced in a study of T cell repertoires in cytomegalovirus infection. TCRdb reprocessed the reads via MiXCR and lists one record per CDR3 protein. The sample shows 350,000 to 450,000 distinct CDR3 sequences, 18% of them seen only once. The sequencing input was PBMCs. The receptors come from a human donor in good health (CMV status not recorded). Some clones in this sample may be carry-over from other donors' samples.

This clonotype was seen only a few times. The genes are TRBV2 and TRBJ2-1; 11 bases are a match to TRBD2. The germline V gene has CDR1 SNHLY and CDR2 FYNNEI. There are 16 residues in the CDR3. The ends lost 4 bases at V and 3 bases at J; junction bases unmatched: 5. CDR3 DNA: TGTGCCAGCAGTGGGGCTAGCGGGGGGTTCTACAATGAGCAGTTCTTC. Residues: CASSGASGGFYNEQFF.

The rearrangement joins TRBV20-1 to TRBJ2-3; D possibly corresponds to TRBD1 (6 bases). The CDR3 totals 14 residues. The V gene lost 3 bases and the J gene lost 0 bases, with 10 bases spanning the gap. From germline, CDR1 is DFQATT and CDR2 SNEGSKA (reference sequence). CDR3 sequence reads: CSARDGTSTDTQYF. The CDR3 DNA follows: TGCAGTGCTAGGGATGGGACAAGCACAGATACGCAGTATTTT.

This clonotype was recorded a few times. The chain is built from TRBV11-2 and TRBJ1-1; D remains unclear. The length of the CDR3 is 14 residues. The ends were cut back, 0 bases at V and 4 bases at J, with 9 bases in the middle. The germline CDR1 and CDR2 sequences are SGHAT and FQNNGV. The CDR3 protein is CASSLDGGFTEAFF. The CDR3 DNA sequence: TGTGCCAGCAGCTTAGATGGAGGTTTCACTGAAGCTTTCTTT. The complete variable domain, with remaining parts taken from reference TRBV11-2 and TRBJ1-1, reads EAGVAQSPRYKIIEKRQSVAFWCNPISGHATLYWYQQILGQGPKLLIQFQNNGVVDDSQLPKDRFSAERLKGVDSTLKIQPAKLEDSAVYLCASSLDGGFTEAFFGQGTRLTVV.

The table lists this clonotype with many counts. The chain couples TRBV6-1 to TRBJ2-2; 7 bases fit TRBD2. CDR1 is MNHNS and CDR2 is SASEGT in the germline V gene. The ends lost 7 bases at V and 1 base at J; junction bases unmatched: 6. The CDR3 is made up of 15 amino acids. The CDR3 region is CASKYGGRNTGELFF. The DNA for the CDR3 is TGTGCCAGCAAATACGGGGGGAGGAACACCGGGGAGCTGTTTTTT.

The chain combines TRBV7-9 with TRBJ2-1; 8 nucleotides agree with TRBD2. V shed 3 bases, J shed 2 bases, and the junction held 6 bases outside the gene matches. Germline CDR1 reads SEHNR; CDR2 reads FQNEAQ (reference sequence). The CDR3 length is 16 residues. The CDR3: CASSFFRTSTYNEQFF. The CDR3 DNA reads as TGTGCCAGCAGCTTCTTCCGGACTAGCACCTACAATGAGCAGTTCTTC.

The chain couples TRBV24-1 to TRBJ1-3; the D gene is possibly TRBD1 (5 bases). The CDR3 is made up of 14 amino acids. The ends were cut back, 4 bases at V and 3 bases at J, with 9 bases in the middle. The V gene's germline CDR1 is KGHDR and CDR2 SFDVKD. DNA for the CDR3: TGTGCCACCAGTGACCCGACAGATGGAAACACCATATATTTT. It yields the protein CATSDPTDGNTIYF.

This clonotype turned up a few times. This rearrangement joins TRBV5-4 to TRBJ2-5, with 10 bases fitting TRBD2. The CDR3 loop spans 17 amino acids. Trimming removed 0 bases from V and 3 bases from J; junction bases left unmatched: 8. Germline lookup yields CDR1 SGHNT and CDR2 YYREEE (reference sequence). The CDR3: CASSLVGSGRSEETQYF. The DNA of the CDR3 is TGTGCCAGCAGCTTGGTTGGTAGCGGGAGGTCGGAAGAGACCCAGTACTTC.

Only a few counts were recorded for this clonotype. This chain connects TRBV11-2 to TRBJ2-7; weak D call: TRBD2 (6 bases). CDR3 length equals 22 residues. Per germline, CDR1 SGHAT and CDR2 FQNNGV. The V end lost 0 bases, the J end lost 3 bases, and 33 bases lay between the germline ends. The CDR3 sequence is CASSLDPFGKTPWGDRNYEQYF. For the CDR3, the DNA is TGTGCCAGCAGCTTAGATCCGTTCGGGAAGACACCTTGGGGGGACCGGAACTACGAGCAGTACTTC.

The rearrangement joins TRBV3-1 to TRBJ1-2, with D hard to call. Trimming took off 2 bases at V and 3 bases at J, with 4 bases between the two ends. CDR1 LGHDT and CDR2 YNNKEL come from the germline V gene (reference sequence). This CDR3 contains 12 residues. The CDR3 sequence is CASSQLYYGYTF. CDR3 DNA sequence: TGTGCCAGCAGCCAATTATACTATGGCTACACCTTC. Looking up the rest from reference TRBV3-1 and TRBJ1-2 gives the full variable domain: DTAVSQTPKYLVTQMGNDKSIKCEQNLGHDTMYWYKQDSKKFLKIMFSYNNKELIINETVPNRFSPKSPDKAHLNLHINSLELGDSAVYFCASSQLYYGYTFGSGTRLTVV.

The chain uses TRBV4-1 and TRBJ2-7; D gene unclear. CDR1 and CDR2 (germline): MGHRA, YSYEKL. The CDR3 totals 14 residues. Between the trimmed V and J ends, which lost 0 bases and 2 bases, there was a span of 8 bases. The DNA of the CDR3 is TGCGCCAGCAGCCAAGAGGCGCTGGCCTACGAGCAGTACTTC. This gives the protein CASSQEALAYEQYF.

V usage is TRBV5-8 and J usage is TRBJ1-1; unclear D gene. CDR1 is SGHTS, CDR2 YDEGEE, per germline. The V and J ends lost 3 bases and 1 base respectively, with 10 bases between them. CDR3 size: 14 residues. CDR3 loop: CASSSLLPNTEAFF. For the CDR3, the DNA is TGTGCCAGCAGCTCTCTGCTCCCGAACACTGAAGCTTTCTTT.

The sample holds many counts of this clonotype. This rearrangement joins TRBV19 to TRBJ1-5, with a tentative D call TRBD1 (6 bases). Germline loops: CDR1 LNHDA, CDR2 SQIVND (reference sequence). This CDR3 is built from 14 residues. V was shortened by 7 bases and J by 4 bases, with 14 bases between the two germline ends. The CDR3 bases are TGTGCCAGTAATACAGGGATAAGGAATCAGCCCCAGCATTTT. Translated: CASNTGIRNQPQHF.

In this sample, this clonotype turned up many times. The V gene is TRBV7-2, the J gene TRBJ2-1; maybe TRBD2 (6 bases). CDR1 and CDR2 from the germline V gene are SGHTA and FQGNSA. The CDR3 consists of 14 residues. V was cut by 4 bases and J by 6 bases, with 13 bases left in between. The CDR3 loop reads CASSWLASVNEQFF. CDR3 DNA: TGTGCCAGCAGCTGGCTAGCGTCAGTCAATGAGCAGTTCTTC. Full variable domain (missing parts from reference TRBV7-2 and TRBJ2-1): GAGVSQSPSNKVTEKGKDVELRCDPISGHTALYWYRQSLGQGLEFLIYFQGNSAPDKSGLPSDRFSAERTGGSVSTLTIQRTQQEDSAVYLCASSWLASVNEQFFGPGTRLTVL.

V is TRBV6-6 and J is TRBJ2-1; D possibly corresponds to TRBD2 (7 bases). With 0 bases removed from V and 8 bases from J, the gap between germline ends came to 14 bases. This CDR3 has 15 residues. Per germline, CDR1 MNHNY and CDR2 SVGAGI (reference sequence). CDR3 sequence (DNA): TGTGCCAGCAGTTACTCGACCGGGGGGCGCGATGAGCAGTTCTTC. Translation: CASSYSTGGRDEQFF.

There are many counts of this clonotype. The chain links TRBV3-1 to TRBJ1-3; possibly TRBD1 for D (6 bases). Germline CDR1 is LGHDT and CDR2 is YNNKEL (reference sequence). The CDR3 length is 14 residues. V lost 4 bases and J 1 base, leaving 8 bases between the germline ends. The CDR3, as DNA: TGTGCCAGCAGCCCTACAGGGTCTGGAAACACCATATATTTT. Its translation: CASSPTGSGNTIYF.

This clonotype was observed many times. The chain joins TRBV6-2 or TRBV6-3 to TRBJ1-5, with 8 bases that match TRBD1. Unmatched junction bases numbered 12, after V lost 4 bases and J lost 4 bases. The V gene's germline CDR1 is MNHEY and CDR2 SVGEGT. This CDR3 has 17 residues. The chain's CDR3 is CASSLRGQVGRNQPQHF. The CDR3 bases are TGTGCCAGCAGTTTACGGGGACAGGTGGGGCGAAATCAGCCCCAGCATTTT.

V and J are TRBV20-1 and TRBJ1-2; perhaps TRBD1 as D (6 bases). Germline CDR1 DFQATT, CDR2 SNEGSKA (reference sequence). Trimming stripped 4 bases from V and 1 base from J, with 16 bases between. The CDR3 length is 15 residues. The CDR3 reads CSATLQGQVNYGYTF. The CDR3 region has the DNA TGCAGTGCTACATTACAGGGCCAAGTTAACTATGGCTACACCTTC.

This clonotype was observed a handful of times. One junction end does not reproduce the germline sequence, and a read error may be involved. The chain combines TRBV12-3 or TRBV12-4 with TRBJ2-3, with 7 positions matching TRBD2. The CDR3 length is 10 residues. The CDR3 DNA follows: TGTGCCAGCAATGGACTAGACTCCAAATTT. It codes for CASNGLDSKF.

CDR3: CASSQLAGDRDTQYF. In DNA form, the CDR3 reads TGCGCCAGCAGCCAGTTAGCGGGAGATCGAGATACGCAGTATTTT. This chain connects TRBV4-1 to TRBJ2-3; 9 bases map to TRBD2. CDR1 and CDR2 from the germline V gene are MGHRA and YSYEKL. The CDR3 extends over 15 amino acids. The J segment lost 5 bases and the V segment lost 3 bases, leaving 6 bases of the junction unmatched.

V gene TRBV5-5 combines with J gene TRBJ2-3; D is perhaps TRBD1 or TRBD2 (7 bases each). Germline CDR1 reads SGHKS; CDR2 reads YYEKEE (reference sequence). With 2 bases removed from V and 9 bases from J, the gap between germline ends came to 13 bases. CDR3 length equals 13 residues. In nucleotides, the CDR3 is TGTGCCAGCAGCTTTTGGGAGGGGGCGACGCAGTATTTT. Its protein is CASSFWEGATQYF. The whole variable domain, remainder taken from reference TRBV5-5 and TRBJ2-3, is DAGVTQSPTHLIKTRGQQVTLRCSPISGHKSVSWYQQVLGQGPQFIFQYYEKEERGRGNFPDRFSARQFPNYSSELNVNALLLGDSALYLCASSFWEGATQYFGPGTRLTVL.

There are a few counts of this clonotype. This chain links TRBV3-1 with TRBJ2-1, with D tentatively TRBD2 (5 bases). Trimming cost V 0 bases and J 10 bases, with 16 bases left between them. CDR1 LGHDT and CDR2 YNNKEL come from the germline V gene (reference sequence). The CDR3 runs to 15 residues. DNA of the CDR3: TGTGCCAGCAGCCAAGATTGGGTGGCGGGCCGCGAGCAGTTCTTC. Protein product: CASSQDWVAGREQFF.

Written as DNA, the CDR3 is TGCAGCGTTGTACAGAGAGGTTCGGAGACCCAGTACTTC. As protein: CSVVQRGSETQYF. The chain combines TRBV29-1 with TRBJ2-5; no definite D call. There are 13 residues in the CDR3. Between the trimmed V and J ends, which lost 4 bases and 5 bases, there was a span of 14 bases. Germline-derived CDR1 and CDR2 are SQVTM and ANQGSEA.

The chain employs TRBV27 and TRBJ2-7; no reliable D call. The CDR3 contains 16 residues. Trimming cost V 6 bases and J 2 bases, with 20 bases left between them. CDR1 is MNHEY, CDR2 SMNVEV, per germline (reference sequence). Here the CDR3 reads CASRQSSTPPPYEQYF. CDR3 nucleotide sequence: TGTGCCAGCAGACAAAGCTCGACACCCCCTCCCTACGAGCAGTACTTC.

V usage is TRBV19 and J usage is TRBJ1-5; D not certain. Trimming left V 3 bases short and J 3 bases short, with 6 bases between. Germline V gene lookup returns CDR1 LNHDA and CDR2 SQIVND (reference sequence). CDR3 length: 13 amino acids. The CDR3: CASSIVNNQPQHF. In DNA, the CDR3 is TGTGCCAGTAGTATCGTCAACAATCAGCCCCAGCATTTT.

This clonotype was found many times. This chain uses TRBV7-2 with TRBJ2-3; D is unresolved. CDR3 length equals 14 residues. V lost 4 bases and J lost 4, with 12 bases in between. Germline V gene data show CDR1 as SGHTA and CDR2 as FQGNSA. The CDR3 bases are TGTGCCAGCAGCTCCCGTTATACCTCAGATACGCAGTATTTT. Translation: CASSSRYTSDTQYF.

The J gene is TRBJ1-1, the V gene TRBV20-1; D uncertain. The CDR3 is 12 residues long. The germline V and J ends were trimmed by 0 bases and 8 bases, with 10 bases remaining between them. The germline CDR1 and CDR2 sequences are DFQATT and SNEGSKA (reference sequence). The CDR3 is CSARDRALEAFF. CDR3 sequence (DNA): TGCAGTGCTAGAGATCGAGCGCTCGAAGCTTTCTTT.

This clonotype was seen at least ten times. This chain uses TRBV7-9 with TRBJ2-3; possible D gene TRBD1, 6 bases. CDR3 size: 15 residues. Germline V CDR1 and CDR2: SEHNR, FQNEAQ (reference sequence). Between the trimmed V and J ends, which lost 4 bases and 2 bases, there was a span of 13 bases. The CDR3 coding sequence is TGTGCCAGCAGCTCAGACAGGACCACCACAGATACGCAGTATTTT. This gives the protein CASSSDRTTTDTQYF.

J is TRBJ1-6 and V is TRBV12-3 or TRBV12-4; a possible D gene is TRBD1 (5 bases). CDR3 length: 12 residues. The V gene lost 7 bases and the J gene lost 10 bases, with 11 bases spanning the gap. CDR3 sequence: CASKSRVSPLHF. CDR3 nucleotide sequence: TGTGCCAGCAAATCCAGGGTATCACCCCTCCACTTT.

This chain joins TRBV5-6 and TRBJ2-7; 7 nucleotides agree with TRBD2. The junction had 7 bases not matched to a gene; V was cut back by 2 bases and J by 2 bases. The CDR3 runs to 15 residues. Germline lookup yields CDR1 SGHDT and CDR2 YYEEEE. The CDR3 protein is CASSFGTTATYEQYF. The CDR3 DNA sequence: TGTGCCAGCAGCTTCGGGACTACGGCGACCTACGAGCAGTACTTC. Filled out from reference TRBV5-6 and TRBJ2-7, the complete variable domain reads DAGVTQSPTHLIKTRGQQVTLRCSPKSGHDTVSWYQQALGQGPQFIFQYYEEEERQRGNFPDRFSGHQFPNYSSELNVNALLLGDSALYLCASSFGTTATYEQYFGPGTRLTVT.

This clonotype was counted ten times or more. The chain uses TRBV7-2 and TRBJ2-7; D is perhaps TRBD1 (6 bases). The CDR3 covers 13 residues. Between the trimmed V and J ends, which lost 4 bases and 5 bases, there was a span of 12 bases. Germline CDR1 SGHTA, CDR2 FQGNSA. The DNA of the CDR3 is TGTGCCAGCAGCTATCACGGACAGAACGAGCAGTACTTC. This sequence encodes CASSYHGQNEQYF.